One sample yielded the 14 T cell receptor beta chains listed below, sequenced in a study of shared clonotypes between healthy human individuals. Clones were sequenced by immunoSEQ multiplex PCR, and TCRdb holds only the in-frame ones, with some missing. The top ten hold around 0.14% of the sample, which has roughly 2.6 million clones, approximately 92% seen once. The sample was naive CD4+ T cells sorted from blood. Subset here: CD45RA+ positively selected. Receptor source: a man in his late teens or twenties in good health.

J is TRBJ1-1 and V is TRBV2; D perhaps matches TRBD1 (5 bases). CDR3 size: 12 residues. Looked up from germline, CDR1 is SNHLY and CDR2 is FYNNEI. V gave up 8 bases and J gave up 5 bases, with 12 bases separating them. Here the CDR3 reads CASYQGRTEAFF. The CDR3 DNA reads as TGTGCCAGCTACCAGGGACGGACTGAAGCTTTCTTT.

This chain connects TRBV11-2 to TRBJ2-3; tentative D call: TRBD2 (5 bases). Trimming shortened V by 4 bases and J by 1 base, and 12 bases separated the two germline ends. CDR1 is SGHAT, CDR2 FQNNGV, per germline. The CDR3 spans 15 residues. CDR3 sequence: CASSSDFGGTDTQYF. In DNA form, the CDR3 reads TGTGCCAGCAGCTCCGACTTCGGGGGCACAGATACGCAGTATTTT.

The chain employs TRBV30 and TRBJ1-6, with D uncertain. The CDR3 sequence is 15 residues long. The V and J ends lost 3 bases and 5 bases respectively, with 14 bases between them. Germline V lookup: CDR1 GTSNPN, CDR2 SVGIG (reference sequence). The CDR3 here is CAWSVPGINNSPLHF. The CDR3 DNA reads TGTGCCTGGAGCGTCCCGGGGATCAATAATTCACCCCTCCACTTT.

The CDR3 coding sequence is TGTGCCAGTAGCCCGGGACAGGGGGCAGGCGAGCAGTACTTC. As protein: CASSPGQGAGEQYF. This rearrangement joins TRBV19 to TRBJ2-7; 12 bases match TRBD1. Germline CDR1 reads LNHDA; CDR2 reads SQIVND (reference sequence). The length of the CDR3 is 14 residues. The V segment lost 6 bases and the J segment 6 bases; nucleotides outside the gene matches: 6.

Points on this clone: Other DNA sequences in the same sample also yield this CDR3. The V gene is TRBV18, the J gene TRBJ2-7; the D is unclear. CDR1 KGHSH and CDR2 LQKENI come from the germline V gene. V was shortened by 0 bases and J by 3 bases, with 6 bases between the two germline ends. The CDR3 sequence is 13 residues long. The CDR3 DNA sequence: TGTGCCAGCTCACCACCGTCGGTCTACGAGCAGTACTTC. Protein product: CASSPPSVYEQYF.

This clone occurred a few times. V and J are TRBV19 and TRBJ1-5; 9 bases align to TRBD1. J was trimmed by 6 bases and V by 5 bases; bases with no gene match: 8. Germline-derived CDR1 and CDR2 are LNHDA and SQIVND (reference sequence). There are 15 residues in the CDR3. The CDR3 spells CASSPGDRVAQPQHF. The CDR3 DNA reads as TGTGCCAGTAGTCCGGGGGACAGGGTGGCTCAGCCCCAGCATTTT.

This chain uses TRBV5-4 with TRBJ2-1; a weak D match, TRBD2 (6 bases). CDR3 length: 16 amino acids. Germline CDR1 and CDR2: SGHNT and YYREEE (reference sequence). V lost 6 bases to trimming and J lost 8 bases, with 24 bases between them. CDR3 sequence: CASTIGGSGMLDEQFF. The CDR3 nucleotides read TGTGCCAGCACCATTGGGGGGAGTGGGATGTTGGATGAGCAGTTCTTC.

The CDR3 sequence is CAIKEDPYNEQFF. The CDR3 nucleotides are TGTGCCATCAAGGAGGACCCCTACAATGAGCAGTTCTTC. J is TRBJ2-1 and V is TRBV10-3; D perhaps matches TRBD2 (5 bases). Germline CDR1 reads ENHRY; CDR2 reads SYGVKD. Trimming removed 7 bases from V and 2 bases from J, with 9 bases in between. This CDR3 comprises 13 residues.

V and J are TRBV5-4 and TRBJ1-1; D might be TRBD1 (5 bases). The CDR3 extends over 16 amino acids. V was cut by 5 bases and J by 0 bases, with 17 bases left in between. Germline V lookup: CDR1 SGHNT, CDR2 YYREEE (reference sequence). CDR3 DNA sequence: TGTGCCAGCAGAGACAAAACCGGGACGGTGAACACTGAAGCTTTCTTT. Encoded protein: CASRDKTGTVNTEAFF.

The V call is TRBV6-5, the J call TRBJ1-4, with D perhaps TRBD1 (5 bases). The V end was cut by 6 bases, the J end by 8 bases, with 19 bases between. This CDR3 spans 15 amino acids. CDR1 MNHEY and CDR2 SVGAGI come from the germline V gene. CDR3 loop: CASRIGRGSGEKLFF. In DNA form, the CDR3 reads TGTGCCAGCAGGATCGGAAGGGGCTCGGGCGAAAAACTGTTTTTT.

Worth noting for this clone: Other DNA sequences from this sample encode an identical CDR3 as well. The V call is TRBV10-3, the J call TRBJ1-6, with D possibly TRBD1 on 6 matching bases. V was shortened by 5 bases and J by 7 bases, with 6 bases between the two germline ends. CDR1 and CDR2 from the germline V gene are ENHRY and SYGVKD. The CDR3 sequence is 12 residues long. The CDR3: CAISTGNSPLHF. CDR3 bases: TGTGCCATCAGTACAGGGAATTCACCCCTCCACTTT.

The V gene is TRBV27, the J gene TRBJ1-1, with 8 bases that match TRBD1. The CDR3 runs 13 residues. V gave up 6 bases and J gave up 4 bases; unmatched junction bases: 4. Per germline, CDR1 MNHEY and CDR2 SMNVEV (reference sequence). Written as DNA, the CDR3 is TGTGCCAGCAGGACGGACAGGGCCACTGAAGCTTTCTTT. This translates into CASRTDRATEAFF.

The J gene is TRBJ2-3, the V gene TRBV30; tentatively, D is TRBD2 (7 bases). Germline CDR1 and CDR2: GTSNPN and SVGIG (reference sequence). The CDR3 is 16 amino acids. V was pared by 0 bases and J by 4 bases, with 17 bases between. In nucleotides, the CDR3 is TGTGCCTGGAGTGTACTGGGGGGGGGCCCCGCAGATACGCAGTATTTT. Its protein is CAWSVLGGGPADTQYF.

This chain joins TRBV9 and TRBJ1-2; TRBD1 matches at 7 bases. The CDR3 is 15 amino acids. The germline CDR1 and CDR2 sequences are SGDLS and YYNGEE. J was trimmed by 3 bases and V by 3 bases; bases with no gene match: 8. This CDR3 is CASSAGQSLYYGYTF. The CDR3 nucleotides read TGTGCCAGCAGCGCGGGACAGTCACTCTACTATGGCTACACCTTC.